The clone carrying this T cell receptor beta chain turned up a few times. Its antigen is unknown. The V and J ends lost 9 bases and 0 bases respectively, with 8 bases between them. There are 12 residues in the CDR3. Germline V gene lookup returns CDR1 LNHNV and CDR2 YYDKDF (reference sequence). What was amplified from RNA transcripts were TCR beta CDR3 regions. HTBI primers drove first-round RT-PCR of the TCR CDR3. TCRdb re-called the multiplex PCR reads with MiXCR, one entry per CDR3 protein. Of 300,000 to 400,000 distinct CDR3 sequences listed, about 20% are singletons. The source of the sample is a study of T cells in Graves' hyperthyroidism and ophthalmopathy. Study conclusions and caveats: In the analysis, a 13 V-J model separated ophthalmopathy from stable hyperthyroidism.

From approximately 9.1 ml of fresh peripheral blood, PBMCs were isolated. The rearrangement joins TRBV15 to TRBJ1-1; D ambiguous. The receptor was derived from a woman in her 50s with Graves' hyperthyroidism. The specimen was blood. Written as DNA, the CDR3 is TGTGCCACGGGCGGAATGAACACTGAAGCTTTCTTT. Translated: CATGGMNTEAFF. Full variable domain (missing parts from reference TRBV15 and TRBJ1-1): DAMVIQNPRYQVTQFGKPVTLSCSQTLNHNVMYWYQQKSSQAPKLLFHYYDKDFNNEADTPDNFQSRRPNTSFCFLDIRSPGLGDTAMYLCATGGMNTEAFFGQGTRLTVV.